This is a list of T cell receptor beta chains from one sample in a study of regulatory T cells in long-lasting Graves disease. TCRdb ran MiXCR on the multiplex PCR reads and lists one entry per CDR3 protein. The profile shows 530,000 or so distinct CDR3 sequences, 16% of them singletons. The same data also contributed to another study, on T cells in Graves' hyperthyroidism and ophthalmopathy.

The sample in question was peripheral blood mononuclear cells (PBMCs), obtained at new diagnosis, from a patient treated with antithyroid drugs. The receptors stem from a man aged 18-30 years with Graves disease. Both conserved end residues are part of each CDR3. The order of the fields is V gene, clone size, J gene, CDR3 protein. The size entry is marked missing in some rows and otherwise reads once, few, many or a size class.

>TRBV9|few|TRBJ1-4
CASSVGGGAPTNEKLFF
>TRBV6-1|.|TRBJ1-5
CASILGQNQPQHF
>TRBV6-9|few|TRBJ1-1
CASSYQQGSYNTEAFF
>TRBV27|.|TRBJ2-1
CASTDLKGLAANEQFF
>TRBV28|many|TRBJ2-7
CASSTTGASYEQYF
>TRBV9|.|TRBJ1-6
CASSSTPGDSPLHF
>TRBV19|few|TRBJ1-5
CASTSHGGISNQPQHF
>TRBV19|.|TRBJ1-2
CASSIGTGLYGYTF
>TRBV7-8|few|TRBJ2-1
CASSPGGPYNEQFF
>TRBV30|many|TRBJ1-5
CAWSRDRSSISNQPQHF
>TRBV27|many|TRBJ1-4
CASSPDRASTNEKLFF
>TRBV27|many|TRBJ2-1
CASSAGVRARDEQFF
>TRBV12-3/TRBV12-4|many|TRBJ2-1
CASSRTVYNEQFF
>TRBV20-1|few|TRBJ2-2
CSANSPRTGELFF
>TRBV11-2|many|TRBJ2-7
CASSFRSSGTYEQYF
>TRBV5-1|.|TRBJ2-7
CASRDRDRGRYEQYF
>TRBV6-4|few|TRBJ2-1
CASSELGTSSYNEQFF
>TRBV6-1|.|TRBJ2-5
CASRVAGLRETQYF
>TRBV5-1|many|TRBJ1-1
CASSLEYESEAFF
>TRBV30|.|TRBJ2-5
CAWLVAGQTKETQYF
>TRBV7-9|many|TRBJ2-7
CASSPDRGAAYEQYF
>TRBV28|many|TRBJ2-5
CASSSYLGIQETQYF
>TRBV10-1|many|TRBJ2-2
CASSGASGRANTGELFF
>TRBV11-2|few|TRBJ1-4
CASSSSRAEGHEKLFF
>TRBV5-1|.|TRBJ1-2
CASRTGALDYGYTF
>TRBV10-3|.|TRBJ1-2
CAISLSTRGNGYTF
>TRBV6-1|.|TRBJ2-7
CASSEPGAPINHREQYF
>TRBV7-9|few|TRBJ1-3
CAVLELSIYF
>TRBV5-1|.|TRBJ2-2
CASSIWAVSAGELFF
>TRBV25-1|many|TRBJ2-5
CASSDGRLAQYF